One and the same sample provided the 9 T cell receptor beta chains below, sequenced in a study of T cell responses to AZD1222 COVID-19 vaccine. TCRdb's copy holds only in-frame clones and misses some; the assay was immunoSEQ multiplex PCR. The repertoire holds fewer than 180,000 clones, with under 95% as singletons. Sequences were derived from peripheral blood, sampled 28 days after the second AZD1222 dose. These receptors were collected from an adult who received the AZD1222 COVID-19 vaccine.

In DNA, the CDR3 is TGTGCCGGACGACAGGGTGTGAACACTGAAGCTTTCTTT. The encoded protein is CAGRQGVNTEAFF. This chain joins TRBV5-4 and TRBJ1-1; 7 nucleotides agree with TRBD1. The CDR3 is made up of 13 amino acids. Germline trimming cut 10 bases from V and 0 bases from J; bases unmatched to any gene: 6. CDR1 is SGHNT, CDR2 YYREEE, per germline (reference sequence).

The chain joins TRBV6-5 to TRBJ1-2; D remains unclear. CDR1 and CDR2 from the germline V gene are MNHEY and SVGAGI. Trimming stripped 7 bases from V and 2 bases from J, with 8 bases between. The CDR3 length is 12 residues. CDR3 in DNA: TGTGCCAGCACTCTGGACAACTATGGCTACACCTTC. Protein: CASTLDNYGYTF.

The rearrangement uses TRBV30 and TRBJ2-7; no reliable D call. The V gene lost 0 bases and the J gene lost 4 bases, with 7 bases spanning the gap. CDR3 length equals 12 residues. Germline values: CDR1 GTSNPN, CDR2 SVGIG (reference sequence). CDR3 in amino acids: CAWSVFAYEQYF. As DNA, the CDR3 is TGTGCCTGGAGTGTCTTTGCGTACGAGCAGTACTTC.

The rearrangement links TRBV6-5 to TRBJ2-2, with D perhaps matching TRBD1 (6 bases). The CDR3 length is 15 residues. Germline CDR1 MNHEY, CDR2 SVGAGI. V shed 8 bases and J shed 3 bases, with 16 bases lying between them. The CDR3 nucleotides are TGTGCCAGCCGCGCAGGGGTTTTGTACACCGGGGAGCTGTTTTTT. Protein product: CASRAGVLYTGELFF.

V gene TRBV15 combines with J gene TRBJ2-6, with D perhaps TRBD1 (6 bases). V dropped 3 bases and J dropped 0 bases, with 9 bases sitting between them. Germline V gene data show CDR1 as LNHNV and CDR2 as YYDKDF (reference sequence). CDR3 size: 16 residues. CDR3 DNA sequence: TGTGCCACCAGCAGGGACAGAAGCTCTGGGGCCAACGTCCTGACTTTC. Encoded protein: CATSRDRSSGANVLTF.

This rearrangement joins TRBV7-2 to TRBJ2-5, with D tentatively TRBD2 (5 bases). The germline V and J ends were trimmed by 5 bases and 2 bases, with 12 bases remaining between them. Per the germline V gene, CDR1 is SGHTA and CDR2 is FQGNSA. This CDR3 has 14 amino acids. The CDR3 region is CASSLRWTQETQYF. CDR3 DNA: TGTGCCAGCAGCCTCCGTTGGACTCAAGAGACCCAGTACTTC.

The chain carries TRBV5-6 and TRBJ2-1; the D call may be TRBD1 or TRBD2 (5 bases each). Germline values: CDR1 SGHDT, CDR2 YYEEEE. Trimming removed 0 bases at V and 7 bases at J, with 26 bases between. This CDR3 contains 19 residues. The CDR3 nucleotides are TGTGCCAGCAGCTTGGGTTTAAGTCCGACTGGGGGAATTTGGAATGAGCAGTTCTTC. As protein: CASSLGLSPTGGIWNEQFF. Full variable domain (remainder filled in from reference TRBV5-6 and TRBJ2-1): DAGVTQSPTHLIKTRGQQVTLRCSPKSGHDTVSWYQQALGQGPQFIFQYYEEEERQRGNFPDRFSGHQFPNYSSELNVNALLLGDSALYLCASSLGLSPTGGIWNEQFFGPGTRLTVL.

This clone was recorded once. V and J are TRBV27 and TRBJ1-2; TRBD1 matches 10 bases. The trim removed 2 bases at V and 8 bases at J, leaving 8 bases unmatched. CDR3 length equals 15 residues. The germline CDR1 and CDR2 sequences are MNHEY and SMNVEV (reference sequence). The CDR3 DNA sequence: TGTGCCAGCAGTTTACAGACAGGGGGCATAGAAGGCTACACCTTC. Translation gives CASSLQTGGIEGYTF.

The rearrangement links TRBV19 to TRBJ1-5; a possible D gene is TRBD1 (5 bases). Trimming shortened V by 4 bases and J by 6 bases, and 13 bases separated the two germline ends. From germline, CDR1 is LNHDA and CDR2 SQIVND (reference sequence). This CDR3 comprises 14 residues. CDR3 DNA sequence: TGTGCCAGTAGTACCATCCAGGGAGTTCAGCCCCAGCATTTT. Its translation: CASSTIQGVQPQHF.